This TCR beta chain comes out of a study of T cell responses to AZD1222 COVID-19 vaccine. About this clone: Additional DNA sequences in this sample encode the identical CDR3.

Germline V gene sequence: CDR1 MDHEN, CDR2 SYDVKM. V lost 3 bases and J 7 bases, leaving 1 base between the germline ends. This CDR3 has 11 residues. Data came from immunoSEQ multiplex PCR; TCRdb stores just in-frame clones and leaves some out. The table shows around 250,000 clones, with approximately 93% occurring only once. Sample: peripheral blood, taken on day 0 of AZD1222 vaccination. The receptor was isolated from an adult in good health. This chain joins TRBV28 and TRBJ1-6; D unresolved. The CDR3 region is CASSLNSPLHF. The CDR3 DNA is TGTGCCAGCAGTTTGAATTCACCCCTCCACTTT.